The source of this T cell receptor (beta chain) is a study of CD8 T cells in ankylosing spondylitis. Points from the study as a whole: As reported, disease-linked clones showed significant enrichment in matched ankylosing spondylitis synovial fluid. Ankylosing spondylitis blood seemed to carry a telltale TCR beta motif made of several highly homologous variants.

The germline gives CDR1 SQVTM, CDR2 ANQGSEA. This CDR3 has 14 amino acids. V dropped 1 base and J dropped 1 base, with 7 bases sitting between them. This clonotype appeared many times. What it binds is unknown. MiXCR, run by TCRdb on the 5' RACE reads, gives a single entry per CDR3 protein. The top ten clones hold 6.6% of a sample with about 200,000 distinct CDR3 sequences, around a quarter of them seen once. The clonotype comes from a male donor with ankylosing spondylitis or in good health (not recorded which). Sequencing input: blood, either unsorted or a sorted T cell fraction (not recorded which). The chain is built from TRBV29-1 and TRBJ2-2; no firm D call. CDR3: CSVEGGLNTGELFF. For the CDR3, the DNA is TGCAGCGTTGAAGGTGGTCTGAACACCGGGGAGCTGTTTTTT.